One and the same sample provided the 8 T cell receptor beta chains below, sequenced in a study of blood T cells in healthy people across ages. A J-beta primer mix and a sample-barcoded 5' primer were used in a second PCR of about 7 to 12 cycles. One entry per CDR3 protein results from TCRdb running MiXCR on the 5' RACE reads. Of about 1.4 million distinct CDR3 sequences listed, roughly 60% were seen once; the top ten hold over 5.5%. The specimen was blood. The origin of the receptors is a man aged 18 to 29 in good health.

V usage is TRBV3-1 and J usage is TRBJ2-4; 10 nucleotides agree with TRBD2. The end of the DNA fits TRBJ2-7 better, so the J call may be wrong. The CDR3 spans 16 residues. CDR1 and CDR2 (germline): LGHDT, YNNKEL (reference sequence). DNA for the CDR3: TGTGCCAGCAGCCAACGGCCCCTAGCGGGAGTCTACGAGCAGTACTTC. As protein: CASSQRPLAGVYEQYF.

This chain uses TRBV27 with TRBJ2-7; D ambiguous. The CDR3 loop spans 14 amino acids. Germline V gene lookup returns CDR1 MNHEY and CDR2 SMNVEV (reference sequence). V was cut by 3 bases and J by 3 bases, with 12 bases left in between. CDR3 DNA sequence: TGTGCCAGCAGTTTGGGTCTTCGAGGCTACGAGCAGTACTTC. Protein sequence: CASSLGLRGYEQYF.

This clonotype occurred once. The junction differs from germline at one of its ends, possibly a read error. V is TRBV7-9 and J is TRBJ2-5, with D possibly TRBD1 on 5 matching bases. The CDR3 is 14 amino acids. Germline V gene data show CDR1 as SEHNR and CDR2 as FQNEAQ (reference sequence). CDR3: CTSSLDISPETQYF. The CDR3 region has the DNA TGTACCAGCAGCCTGGACATCAGTCCGGAGACCCAGTACTTC.

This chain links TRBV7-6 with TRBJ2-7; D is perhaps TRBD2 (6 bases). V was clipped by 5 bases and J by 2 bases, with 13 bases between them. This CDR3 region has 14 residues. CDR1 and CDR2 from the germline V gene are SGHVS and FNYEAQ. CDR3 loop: CASSAHGLTYEQYF. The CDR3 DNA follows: TGTGCCAGCAGCGCTCACGGACTAACCTACGAGCAGTACTTC.

The CDR3 region has the DNA TGTGCCAGCAGTGATCTACAGGGGACTGGGGCCAACGTCCTGACTTTC. Amino acid sequence: CASSDLQGTGANVLTF. The chain has TRBV25-1 and TRBJ2-6; 7 nucleotides align to TRBD1. The CDR3 spans 16 residues. Germline-derived CDR1 and CDR2 are MGHDK and SYGVNS. The V and J ends lost 3 bases and 2 bases, in that order; junction bases with no gene match: 4.

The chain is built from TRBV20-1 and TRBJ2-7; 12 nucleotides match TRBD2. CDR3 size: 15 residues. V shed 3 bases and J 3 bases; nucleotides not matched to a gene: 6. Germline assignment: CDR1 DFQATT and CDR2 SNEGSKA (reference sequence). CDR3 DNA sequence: TGCAGTGCTAGGTCGACTAGCGGGGGCCTCTACGAGCAGTACTTC. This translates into CSARSTSGGLYEQYF.

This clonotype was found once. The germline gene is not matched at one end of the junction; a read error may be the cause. CDR3 amino acids: CASSLSRGGNYNGQFF. The CDR3 DNA follows: TGTGCCAGCAGTTTATCACGTGGGGGGAACTACAATGGGCAGTTCTTC. The rearrangement uses TRBV27 and TRBJ2-1, with D perhaps TRBD2 (6 bases). The CDR3 spans 16 residues. Per the germline V gene, CDR1 is MNHEY and CDR2 is SMNVEV (reference sequence).

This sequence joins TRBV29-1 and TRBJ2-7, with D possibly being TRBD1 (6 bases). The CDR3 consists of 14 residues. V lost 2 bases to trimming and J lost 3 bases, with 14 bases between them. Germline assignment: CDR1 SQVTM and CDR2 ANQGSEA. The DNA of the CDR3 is TGCAGCGTTGAACTACAGGGACCCCTCTACGAGCAGTACTTC. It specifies CSVELQGPLYEQYF.